This TCR beta chain came from a study of human T cells and chemical hapten exposure. Each cDNA molecule in the library carried unique molecular identifiers. TCRdb fed the RACE reads into MiXCR, producing one record per CDR3 protein. The sample shows 180,000 or so distinct CDR3 sequences, 20% to 25% of them seen only once. Study outcomes and limitations: While controls formed fewer of them, expanded TCRs formed significantly more large CDR3 similarity clusters.

The CDR3 consists of 14 residues. Between the trimmed V and J ends, which lost 3 bases and 2 bases, there was a span of 7 bases. Germline values: CDR1 LGHDT, CDR2 YNNKEL (reference sequence). The time point here: patch test 1, 2 weeks after DPC sensitization. Treatment denoted: therapeutic diphenylcyclopropenone sensitization with weekly scalp DPC. Alopecia patients, 18 to 70 years old and DPC-suitable, served as donors. This clonotype has just a few counts. The antigen is unknown. The chain has TRBV3-1 and TRBJ2-2; D gene uncertain. The sequence was collected from a woman aged 45-59 years with alopecia areata. Some clones in this sample may be carry-over from other donors' samples. This specimen was whole blood, taken in connection with sensitization to the hapten diphenylcyclopropenone (DPC). The CDR3 loop is CASSQTQNTGELFF. The CDR3 region has the DNA TGTGCCAGCAGCCAGACCCAAAACACCGGGGAGCTGTTTTTT.